A single sample is the source of the 13 T cell receptor beta chains below, sequenced in a study of blood T cell repertoires in COVID-19 (dated by TCRdb to 2020 to 2021). The protocol used for the library was the immunoSEQ multiplex PCR assay. TCRdb obtained this table from immuneACCESS and retained in-frame rearrangements with V and J assigned. These tables miss some clones; where compared with another copy, unresolved V genes account for less than half of the shortfall, and the remainder is unexplained. The sample table contains 470,000 or so clones; only one count was recorded for approximately 90% of them. The ten largest make up about 4.5% of the sample. Specimen: peripheral blood. The receptors shown here come from a woman aged 25 to 39 with acute or convalescent COVID-19.

The gene calls are TRBV5-1 and TRBJ1-6; a possible D gene is TRBD1 (5 bases). Germline lookup yields CDR1 SGHRS and CDR2 YFSETQ. Trimming cost V 2 bases and J 10 bases, with 7 bases left between them. The CDR3 covers 12 residues. CDR3 nucleotide sequence: TGCGCCAGCAGCTTAAGGGGCTCACCCCTCCACTTT. Residues: CASSLRGSPLHF. Full variable domain (rest looked up from reference TRBV5-1 and TRBJ1-6): KAGVTQTPRYLIKTRGQQVTLSCSPISGHRSVSWYQQTPGQGLQFLFEYFSETQRNKGNFPGRFSGRQFSNSRSEMNVSTLELGDSALYLCASSLRGSPLHFGNGTRLTVT.

This chain links TRBV29-1 with TRBJ2-3, with 9 bases fitting TRBD1. This CDR3 is built from 16 residues. The trim removed 0 bases at V and 2 bases at J, leaving 6 bases unmatched. Germline values: CDR1 SQVTM, CDR2 ANQGSEA. CDR3 DNA sequence: TGCAGCGTTGAAGATGACAGGGGGGTTCCCACAGATACGCAGTATTTT. Its translation: CSVEDDRGVPTDTQYF.

The chain employs TRBV27 and TRBJ1-4; maybe TRBD1 (6 bases). The CDR3 spans 14 residues. V was shortened by 5 bases and J by 7 bases, with 14 bases between the two germline ends. Germline loops: CDR1 MNHEY, CDR2 SMNVEV (reference sequence). The CDR3 sequence: CASSGTGFPEKLFF. For the CDR3, the DNA is TGTGCCAGCAGTGGCACAGGGTTTCCTGAAAAACTGTTTTTT. Full variable domain (remainder filled in from reference TRBV27 and TRBJ1-4): EAQVTQNPRYLITVTGKKLTVTCSQNMNHEYMSWYRQDPGLGLRQIYYSMNVEVTDKGDVPEGYKVSRKEKRNFPLILESPSPNQTSLYFCASSGTGFPEKLFFGSGTQLSVL.

V usage is TRBV5-1 and J usage is TRBJ1-2; 9 bases line up with TRBD1. V dropped 5 bases and J dropped 4; count of bases not matched to a gene: 9. The V gene's germline CDR1 is SGHRS and CDR2 YFSETQ. CDR3 length: 15 amino acids. The DNA for the CDR3 is TGCGCCAGCAGTCCCGGGACAGGGTCGACCTATGGCTACACCTTC. Protein sequence: CASSPGTGSTYGYTF.

The chain is built from TRBV10-2 and TRBJ2-4, with D possibly matching TRBD2 (7 bases). Germline CDR1 reads WSHSY; CDR2 reads SAAADI. V lost 3 bases and J 0 bases, leaving 12 bases between the germline ends. The CDR3 extends over 16 amino acids. CDR3 sequence (DNA): TGCGCCAGCAGTGATGCGGGGGCCATAGCCAAAAACATTCAGTACTTC. It encodes CASSDAGAIAKNIQYF.

This clone showed up just once. V is TRBV19 and J is TRBJ1-4, with 7 positions matching TRBD1. This CDR3 has 18 amino acids. Germline V CDR1 and CDR2: LNHDA, SQIVND (reference sequence). V shed 5 bases and J 2 bases; nucleotides not matched to a gene: 14. CDR3 in amino acids: CASSHLRSRGETNEKLFF. As DNA, the CDR3 is TGTGCCAGTAGTCACCTCCGCTCCAGGGGGGAGACTAATGAAAAACTGTTTTTT.

The rearrangement joins TRBV30 to TRBJ1-2, with 8 bases matching TRBD1. This CDR3 comprises 13 residues. In germline, CDR1 is GTSNPN, CDR2 SVGIG (reference sequence). The trim removed 4 bases at V and 7 bases at J, leaving 8 bases unmatched. The CDR3 is CAWTTGTGLGYTF. The CDR3, as DNA: TGTGCCTGGACCACCGGGACAGGTCTTGGCTACACCTTC.

In its sample, this clone was seen a few times. This chain uses TRBV20-1 with TRBJ2-7; TRBD1 matches at 8 bases. V shed 3 bases and J 2 bases; nucleotides not matched to a gene: 3. Germline lookup yields CDR1 DFQATT and CDR2 SNEGSKA (reference sequence). The CDR3 is 13 residues long. CDR3 DNA sequence: TGCAGTGCTAGTGGGACAGGAGCCTACGAGCAGTACTTC. Translating gives CSASGTGAYEQYF.

This clone appeared a single time. V usage is TRBV6-4 and J usage is TRBJ1-1; a possible D gene is TRBD1 (5 bases). CDR1 and CDR2 (germline): MRHNA, SNTAGT. V lost 6 bases, J lost 1 base, and 9 bases lay in between. The CDR3 is 13 amino acids. Here the CDR3 DNA reads TGTGCCAGCAGCGAGGACACGAACACTGAAGCTTTCTTT. As protein: CASSEDTNTEAFF.

V is TRBV5-1 and J is TRBJ2-7; 7 positions agree with TRBD2. Germline values: CDR1 SGHRS, CDR2 YFSETQ. The V segment lost 6 bases and the J segment 4 bases; nucleotides outside the gene matches: 13. CDR3 size: 15 residues. This CDR3 is CASKVGLAATYEQYF. The CDR3, as DNA: TGCGCCAGCAAGGTGGGGCTAGCGGCGACATACGAGCAGTACTTC.

In its sample, this clone was seen many times. The chain is built from TRBV13 and TRBJ2-2; 9 nucleotides align to TRBD1. V lost 6 bases, J lost 6 bases, and 11 bases stayed unmatched. In germline, CDR1 is PRHDT, CDR2 FYEKMQ (reference sequence). The length of the CDR3 is 16 residues. CDR3 DNA: TGTGCCAGCAGATTACGACAGGGGGAGGATGCCGGGGAGCTGTTTTTT. It encodes CASRLRQGEDAGELFF.

This sequence joins TRBV6-5 and TRBJ2-1; D might be TRBD2 (5 bases). The germline CDR1 and CDR2 sequences are MNHEY and SVGAGI. The germline V and J ends were trimmed by 10 bases and 5 bases, with 15 bases remaining between them. The CDR3 is made up of 13 amino acids. CDR3 loop: CATGFGGHNEQFF. CDR3 nucleotides: TGTGCCACGGGGTTTGGTGGTCACAATGAGCAGTTCTTC.

V usage is TRBV27 and J usage is TRBJ2-1; 9 bases are shared with TRBD2. The CDR3 length is 16 residues. Per the germline V gene, CDR1 is MNHEY and CDR2 is SMNVEV (reference sequence). After removal of 0 bases from V and 7 bases from J, the junction contained 7 bases not matched to a gene. CDR3 loop: CASSLSSLAGLNEQFF. CDR3 DNA: TGTGCCAGCAGTTTATCCTCGCTAGCGGGGCTAAATGAGCAGTTCTTC.